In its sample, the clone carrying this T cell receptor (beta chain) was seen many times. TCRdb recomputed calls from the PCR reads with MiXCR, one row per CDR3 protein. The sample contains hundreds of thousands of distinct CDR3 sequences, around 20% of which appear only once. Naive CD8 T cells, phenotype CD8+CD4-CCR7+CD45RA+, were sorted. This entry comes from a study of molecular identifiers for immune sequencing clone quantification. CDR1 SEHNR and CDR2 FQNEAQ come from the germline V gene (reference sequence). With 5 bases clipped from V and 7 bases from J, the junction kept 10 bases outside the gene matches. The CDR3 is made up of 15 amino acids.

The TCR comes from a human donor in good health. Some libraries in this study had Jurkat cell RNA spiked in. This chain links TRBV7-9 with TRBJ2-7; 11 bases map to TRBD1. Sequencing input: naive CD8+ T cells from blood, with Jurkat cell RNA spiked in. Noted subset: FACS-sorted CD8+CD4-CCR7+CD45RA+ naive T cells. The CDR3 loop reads CASSPQDRGHGEQYF. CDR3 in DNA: TGTGCCAGCAGCCCGCAGGACAGGGGGCATGGGGAGCAGTACTTC.